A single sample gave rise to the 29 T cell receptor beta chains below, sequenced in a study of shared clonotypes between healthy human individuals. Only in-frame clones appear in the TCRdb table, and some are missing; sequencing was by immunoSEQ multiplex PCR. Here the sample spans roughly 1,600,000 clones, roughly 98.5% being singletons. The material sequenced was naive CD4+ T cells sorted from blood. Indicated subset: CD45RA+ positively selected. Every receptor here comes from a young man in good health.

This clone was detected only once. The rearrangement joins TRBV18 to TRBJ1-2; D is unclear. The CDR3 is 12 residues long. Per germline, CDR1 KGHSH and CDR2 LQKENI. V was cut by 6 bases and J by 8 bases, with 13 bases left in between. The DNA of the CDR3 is TGTGCCAGCTCTGTCGGGTCCCGCGGCTACACCTTC. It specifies CASSVGSRGYTF.

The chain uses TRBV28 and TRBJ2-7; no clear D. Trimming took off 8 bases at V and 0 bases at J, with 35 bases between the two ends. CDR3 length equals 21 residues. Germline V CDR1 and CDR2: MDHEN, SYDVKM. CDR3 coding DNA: TGTGCCAGCTGCTCTGAACGCGGTGGCGGATCGACCAAGTACATCTCCTACGAGCAGTACTTC. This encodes CASCSERGGGSTKYISYEQYF.

CDR3 sequence (DNA): TGTGCCAGCAGCCCAGCTTCGACCACGATGGGCACTGAAGCTTTCTTT. This encodes CASSPASTTMGTEAFF. The genes are TRBV7-3 and TRBJ1-1; D is unclear. The germline V gene encodes CDR1 SGHTA and CDR2 FQGTGA. CDR3 size: 16 residues. V shed 5 bases and J shed 4 bases, with 20 bases lying between them. Full variable domain (missing parts from reference TRBV7-3 and TRBJ1-1): GAGVSQTPSNKVTEKGKYVELRCDPISGHTALYWYRQSLGQGPEFLIYFQGTGAADDSGLPNDRFFAVRPEGSVSTLKIQRTERGDSAVYLCASSPASTTMGTEAFFGQGTRLTVV.

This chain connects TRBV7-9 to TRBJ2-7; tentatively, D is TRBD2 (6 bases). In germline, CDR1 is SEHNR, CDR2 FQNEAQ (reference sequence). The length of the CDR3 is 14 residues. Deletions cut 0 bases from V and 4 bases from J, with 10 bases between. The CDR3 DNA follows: TGTGCCAGCAGCTTAGCGGGGGGTTATTACGAGCAGTACTTC. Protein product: CASSLAGGYYEQYF.

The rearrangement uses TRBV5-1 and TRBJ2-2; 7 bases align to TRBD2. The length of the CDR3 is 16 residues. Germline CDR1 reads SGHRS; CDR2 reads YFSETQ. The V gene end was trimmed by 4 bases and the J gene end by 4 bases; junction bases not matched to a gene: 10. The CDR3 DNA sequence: TGCGCCAGCAGCAGCGGGAATAGTGCGAGCACCGGGGAGCTGTTTTTT. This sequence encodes CASSSGNSASTGELFF. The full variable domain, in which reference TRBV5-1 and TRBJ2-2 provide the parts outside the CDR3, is KAGVTQTPRYLIKTRGQQVTLSCSPISGHRSVSWYQQTPGQGLQFLFEYFSETQRNKGNFPGRFSGRQFSNSRSEMNVSTLELGDSALYLCASSSGNSASTGELFFGEGSRLTVL.

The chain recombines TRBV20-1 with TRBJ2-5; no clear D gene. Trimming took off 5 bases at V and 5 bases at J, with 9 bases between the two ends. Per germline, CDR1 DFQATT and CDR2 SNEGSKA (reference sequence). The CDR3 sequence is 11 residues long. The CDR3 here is CSAGTLETQYF. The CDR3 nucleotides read TGCAGTGCTGGAACCTTGGAGACCCAGTACTTC.

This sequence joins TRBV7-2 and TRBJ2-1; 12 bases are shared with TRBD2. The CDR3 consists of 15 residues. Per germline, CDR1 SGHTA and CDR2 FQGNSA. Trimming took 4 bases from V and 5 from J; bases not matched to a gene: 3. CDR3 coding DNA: TGTGCCAGCAGCTCAAGACTAGCGGGAGACAATGAGCAGTTCTTC. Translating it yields CASSSRLAGDNEQFF.

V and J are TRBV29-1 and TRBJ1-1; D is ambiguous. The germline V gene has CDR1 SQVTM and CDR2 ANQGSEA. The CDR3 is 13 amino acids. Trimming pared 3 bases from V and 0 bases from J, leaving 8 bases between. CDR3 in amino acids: CSVDIGMNTEAFF. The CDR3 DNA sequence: TGCAGCGTTGATATCGGGATGAACACTGAAGCTTTCTTT. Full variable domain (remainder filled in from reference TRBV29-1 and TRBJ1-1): SAVISQKPSRDICQRGTSLTIQCQVDSQVTMMFWYRQQPGQSLTLIATANQGSEATYESGFVIDKFPISRPNLTFSTLTVSNMSPEDSSIYLCSVDIGMNTEAFFGQGTRLTVV.

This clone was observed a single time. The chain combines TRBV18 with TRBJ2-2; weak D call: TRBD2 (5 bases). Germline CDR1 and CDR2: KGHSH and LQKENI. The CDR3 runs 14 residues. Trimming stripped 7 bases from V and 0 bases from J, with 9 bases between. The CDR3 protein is CASYGLSNTGELFF. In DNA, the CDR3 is TGTGCCAGCTATGGACTCTCGAACACCGGGGAGCTGTTTTTT.

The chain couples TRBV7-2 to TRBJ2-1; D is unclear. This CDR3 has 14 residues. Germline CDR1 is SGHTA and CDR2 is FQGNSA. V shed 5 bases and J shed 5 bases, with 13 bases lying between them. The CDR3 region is CASSPSNRHNEQFF. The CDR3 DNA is TGTGCCAGCAGCCCCAGTAACCGGCACAATGAGCAGTTCTTC.

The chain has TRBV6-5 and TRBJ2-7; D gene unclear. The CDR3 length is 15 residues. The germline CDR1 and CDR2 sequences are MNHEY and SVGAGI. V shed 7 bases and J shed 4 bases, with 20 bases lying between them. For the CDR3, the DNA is TGTGCCAGCAACTCCCCAACGGGCAGGCCTTACGAGCAGTACTTC. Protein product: CASNSPTGRPYEQYF.

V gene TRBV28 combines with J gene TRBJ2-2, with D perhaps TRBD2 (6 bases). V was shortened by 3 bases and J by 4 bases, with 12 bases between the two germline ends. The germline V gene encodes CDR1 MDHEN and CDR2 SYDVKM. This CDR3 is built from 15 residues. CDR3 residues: CASSFPGASTGELFF. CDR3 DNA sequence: TGTGCCAGCAGTTTTCCGGGAGCGAGCACCGGGGAGCTGTTTTTT.

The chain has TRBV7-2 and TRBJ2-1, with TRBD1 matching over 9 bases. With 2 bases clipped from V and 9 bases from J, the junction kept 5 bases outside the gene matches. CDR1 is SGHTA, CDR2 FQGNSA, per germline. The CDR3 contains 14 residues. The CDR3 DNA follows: TGTGCCAGCAGCTTAACACAGGGGGCCGTTGAGCAGTTCTTC. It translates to CASSLTQGAVEQFF.

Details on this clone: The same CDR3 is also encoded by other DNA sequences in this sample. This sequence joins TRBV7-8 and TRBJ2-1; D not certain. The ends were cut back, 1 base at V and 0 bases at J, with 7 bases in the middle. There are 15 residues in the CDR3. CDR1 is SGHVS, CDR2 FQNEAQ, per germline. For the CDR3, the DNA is TGTGCCAGCAGCTTAGTCGGAAGCTCCTACAATGAGCAGTTCTTC. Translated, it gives CASSLVGSSYNEQFF.

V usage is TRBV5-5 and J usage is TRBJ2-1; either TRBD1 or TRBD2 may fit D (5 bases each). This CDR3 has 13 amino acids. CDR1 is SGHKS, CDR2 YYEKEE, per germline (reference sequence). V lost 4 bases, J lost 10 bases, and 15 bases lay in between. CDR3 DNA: TGTGCCAGCAGCCGGGACGGTTTTCAGGAGCAGTTCTTC. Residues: CASSRDGFQEQFF.

CDR3 nucleotides: TGTGCCGGCGGGACTAGCGGGAGTTCGAATGAGCAGTTCTTC. This gives the protein CAGGTSGSSNEQFF. The genes are TRBV28 and TRBJ2-1, with 14 bases aligning to TRBD2. V lost 11 bases and J lost 7; bases outside the gene matches: 7. In germline, CDR1 is MDHEN, CDR2 SYDVKM. The CDR3 is 14 residues long.

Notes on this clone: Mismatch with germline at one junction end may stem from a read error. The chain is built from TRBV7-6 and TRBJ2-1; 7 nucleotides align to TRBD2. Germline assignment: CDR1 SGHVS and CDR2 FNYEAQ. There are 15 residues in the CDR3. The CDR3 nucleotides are TGTGCCAGCAGCCTAGCGGAAGTGGTGTACAATGAGCAGTTCTTC. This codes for CASSLAEVVYNEQFF.

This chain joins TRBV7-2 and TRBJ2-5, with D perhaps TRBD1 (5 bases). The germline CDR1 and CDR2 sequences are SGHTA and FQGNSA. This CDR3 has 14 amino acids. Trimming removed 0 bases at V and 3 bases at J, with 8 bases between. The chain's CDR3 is CASSLARAKETQYF. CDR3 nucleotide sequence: TGTGCCAGCAGCTTAGCCAGGGCCAAAGAGACCCAGTACTTC. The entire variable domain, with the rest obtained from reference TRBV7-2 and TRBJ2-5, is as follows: GAGVSQSPSNKVTEKGKDVELRCDPISGHTALYWYRQSLGQGLEFLIYFQGNSAPDKSGLPSDRFSAERTGGSVSTLTIQRTQQEDSAVYLCASSLARAKETQYFGPGTRLLVL.

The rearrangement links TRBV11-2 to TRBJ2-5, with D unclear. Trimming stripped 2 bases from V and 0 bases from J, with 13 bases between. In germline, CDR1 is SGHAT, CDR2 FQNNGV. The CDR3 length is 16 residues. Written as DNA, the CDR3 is TGTGCCAGCAGCTTATTGGGCACGAGATACCAAGAGACCCAGTACTTC. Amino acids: CASSLLGTRYQETQYF.

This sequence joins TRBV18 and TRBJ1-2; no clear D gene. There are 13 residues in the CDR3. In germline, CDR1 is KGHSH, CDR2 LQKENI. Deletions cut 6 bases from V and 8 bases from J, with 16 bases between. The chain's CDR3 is CASSRTEGRGYTF. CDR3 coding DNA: TGTGCCAGCTCGCGCACGGAAGGTCGCGGCTACACCTTC.

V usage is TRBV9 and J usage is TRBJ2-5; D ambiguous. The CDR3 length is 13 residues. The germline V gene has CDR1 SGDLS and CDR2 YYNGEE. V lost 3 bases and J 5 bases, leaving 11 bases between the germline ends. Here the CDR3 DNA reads TGTGCCAGCAGCGGGGTCGGTCTGGAGACCCAGTACTTC. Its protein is CASSGVGLETQYF. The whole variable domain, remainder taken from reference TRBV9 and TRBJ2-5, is DSGVTQTPKHLITATGQRVTLRCSPRSGDLSVYWYQQSLDQGLQFLIQYYNGEERAKGNILERFSAQQFPDLHSELNLSSLELGDSALYFCASSGVGLETQYFGPGTRLLVL.

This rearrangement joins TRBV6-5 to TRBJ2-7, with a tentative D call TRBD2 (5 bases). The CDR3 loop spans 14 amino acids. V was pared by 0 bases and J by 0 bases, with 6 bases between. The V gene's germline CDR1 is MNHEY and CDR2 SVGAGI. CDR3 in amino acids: CASSYSLASYEQYF. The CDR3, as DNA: TGTGCCAGCAGTTACTCCCTAGCCTCCTACGAGCAGTACTTC.

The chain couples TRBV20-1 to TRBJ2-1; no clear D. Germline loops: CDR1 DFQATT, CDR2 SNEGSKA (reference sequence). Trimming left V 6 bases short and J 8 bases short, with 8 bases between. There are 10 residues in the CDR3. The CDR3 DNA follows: TGCAGTGCGTGCGACGATGAGCAGTTCTTC. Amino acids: CSACDDEQFF.

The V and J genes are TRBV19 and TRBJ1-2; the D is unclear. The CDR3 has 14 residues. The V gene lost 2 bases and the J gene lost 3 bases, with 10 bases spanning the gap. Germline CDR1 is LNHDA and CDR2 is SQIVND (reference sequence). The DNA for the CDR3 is TGTGCCAGTAGTATATCAGCAGCCCACTATGGCTACACCTTC. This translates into CASSISAAHYGYTF.

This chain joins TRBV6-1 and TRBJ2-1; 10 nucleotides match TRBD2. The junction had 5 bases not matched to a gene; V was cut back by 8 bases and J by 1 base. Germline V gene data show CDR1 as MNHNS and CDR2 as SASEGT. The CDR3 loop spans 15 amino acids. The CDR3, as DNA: TGTGCCAGCGAGCTAGCGGGAGTGTCCTACAATGAGCAGTTCTTC. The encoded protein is CASELAGVSYNEQFF.

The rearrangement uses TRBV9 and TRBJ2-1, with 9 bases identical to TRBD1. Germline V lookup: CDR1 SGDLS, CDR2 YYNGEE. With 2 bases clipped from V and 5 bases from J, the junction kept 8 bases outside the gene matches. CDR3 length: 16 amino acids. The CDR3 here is CASSVAGTGSHNEQFF. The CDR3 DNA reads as TGTGCCAGCAGCGTTGCCGGGACAGGGTCCCACAATGAGCAGTTCTTC.

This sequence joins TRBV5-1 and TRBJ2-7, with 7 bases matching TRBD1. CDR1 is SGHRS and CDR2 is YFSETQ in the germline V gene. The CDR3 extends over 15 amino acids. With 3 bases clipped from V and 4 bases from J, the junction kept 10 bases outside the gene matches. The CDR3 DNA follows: TGCGCCAGCAGCTCCTACAGGGGTCCCGTTTACGAGCAGTACTTC. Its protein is CASSSYRGPVYEQYF.

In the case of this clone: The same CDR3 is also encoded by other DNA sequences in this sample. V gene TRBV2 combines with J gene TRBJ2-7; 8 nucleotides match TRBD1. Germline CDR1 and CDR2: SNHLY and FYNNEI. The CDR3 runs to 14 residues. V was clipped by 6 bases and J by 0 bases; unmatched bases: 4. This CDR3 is CASSGTGGSYEQYF. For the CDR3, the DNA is TGTGCCAGCAGCGGGACAGGTGGCTCCTACGAGCAGTACTTC.

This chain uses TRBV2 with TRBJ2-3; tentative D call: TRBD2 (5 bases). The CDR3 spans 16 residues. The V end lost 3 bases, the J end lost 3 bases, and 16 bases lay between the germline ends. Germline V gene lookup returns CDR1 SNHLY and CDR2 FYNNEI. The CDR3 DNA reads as TGTGCCAGCAGTGAGAAGCGGTGGGGTGGGACAGATACGCAGTATTTT. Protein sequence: CASSEKRWGGTDTQYF.